Listed below are T cell receptor beta chains from one sample, sequenced in a study of beta chain bispecific antibodies for T cell cancers. TCRdb used MiXCR to reprocess the 5' RACE reads, holding one entry per CDR3 protein. The table has 20,000 to 25,000 distinct CDR3 sequences, less than 3% seen once. Antigen specificity for these receptors is unknown. Sequencing input: healthy donor T cells cultured with leukemia cells. The source is a human donor in good health. Some clones in this sample may be carry-over from other donors' samples. The CDR3 runs from the conserved cysteine through the conserved F or W.

TRBJ2-1 TRBV28 CASSHERLAGDNEQFF
TRBJ2-7 TRBV19 CASSIEVLGSYEQYF
TRBJ2-7 TRBV30 CAWSVLGGREQYF
TRBJ1-1 TRBV27 CASMLTGFPRAFF
TRBJ2-2 TRBV6-6 CASSYSTGYAGELFF
TRBJ2-3 TRBV5-8 CASSHRTDTQYF
TRBJ2-7 TRBV2 CASRAIYEQYF
TRBJ1-5 TRBV12-3/TRBV12-4 CASSQQGGNQPQHF
TRBJ1-3 TRBV5-4 CASSSPGQGISGNTIYF
TRBJ2-7 TRBV5-4 CASSLGAFGEAYEQYF
TRBJ1-2 TRBV7-2 CASSSRGANYGYTF
TRBJ2-7 TRBV6-5 CASSYSWASHTYEQYF
TRBJ2-3 TRBV3-1 CASSQEVGTWRDTQYF
TRBJ1-1 TRBV20-1 CSARDLGGTEAFF
TRBJ2-1 TRBV7-2 CASSPVLAGDNEQFF
TRBJ2-6 TRBV30 CAAQSGANVLTF
TRBJ2-7 TRBV11-2 CASSLELGYEQYF
TRBJ2-7 TRBV7-3 CASSLRPGGSYEQYF
TRBJ2-7 TRBV19 CASRDPGAYEQYF